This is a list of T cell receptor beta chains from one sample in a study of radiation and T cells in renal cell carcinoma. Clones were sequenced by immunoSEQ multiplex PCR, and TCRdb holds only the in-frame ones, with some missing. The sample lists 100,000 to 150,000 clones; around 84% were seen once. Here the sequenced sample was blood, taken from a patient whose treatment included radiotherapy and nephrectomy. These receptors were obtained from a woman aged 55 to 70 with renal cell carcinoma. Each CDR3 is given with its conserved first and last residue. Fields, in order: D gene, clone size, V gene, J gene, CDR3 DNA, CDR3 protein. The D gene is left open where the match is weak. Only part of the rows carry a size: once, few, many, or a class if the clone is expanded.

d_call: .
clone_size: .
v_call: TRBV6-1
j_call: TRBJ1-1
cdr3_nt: TGTGCCAGCAGTGAAGCGGGGGGCAGAGCTGAAGCTTTCTTT
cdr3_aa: CASSEAGGRAEAFF

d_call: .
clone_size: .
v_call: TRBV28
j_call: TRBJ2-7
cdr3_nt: TGTGCCAGCAGTTTACCGTCCCCGAGAGGGGGAAGCTACGAGCAGTACTTC
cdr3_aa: CASSLPSPRGGSYEQYF

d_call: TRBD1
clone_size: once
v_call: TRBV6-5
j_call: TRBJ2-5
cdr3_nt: TGTGCCAGCAGTTGGGACAGGGGGCCGAAAAGGGGTGACCAGTACTTC
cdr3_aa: CASSWDRGPKRGDQYF

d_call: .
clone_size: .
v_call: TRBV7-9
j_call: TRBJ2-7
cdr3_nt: TGTGCCAGCAGCCTAAAGGGAGGGGGAGGCGACGAGCAGTACTTC
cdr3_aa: CASSLKGGGGDEQYF

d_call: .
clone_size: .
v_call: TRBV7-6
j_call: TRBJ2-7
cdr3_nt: TGTGCCAGCAGCTTAGCGGGGTTGGGGCCTACCGACGAGCAGTACTTC
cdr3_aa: CASSLAGLGPTDEQYF

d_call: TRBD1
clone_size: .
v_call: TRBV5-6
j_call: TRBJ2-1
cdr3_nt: TGTGCCAGCAGCCAATTAACAGGGGTGGGGAACTCCTACAATGAGCAGTTCTTC
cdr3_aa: CASSQLTGVGNSYNEQFF

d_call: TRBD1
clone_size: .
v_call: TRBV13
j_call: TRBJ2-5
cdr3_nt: TGTGCCAGCAGCTTTCCGACAGGGGGGCAGACCCAGTACTTC
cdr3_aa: CASSFPTGGQTQYF

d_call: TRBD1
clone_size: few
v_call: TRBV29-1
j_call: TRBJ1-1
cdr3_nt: TGCAGCGGCCTCAGGGGGCGGACTGAAGCTTTCTTT
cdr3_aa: CSGLRGRTEAFF

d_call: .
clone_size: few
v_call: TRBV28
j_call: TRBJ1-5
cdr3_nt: TGTGCCAGCAGGGACAGTTATAGCAATCAGCCCCAGCATTTT
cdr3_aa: CASRDSYSNQPQHF

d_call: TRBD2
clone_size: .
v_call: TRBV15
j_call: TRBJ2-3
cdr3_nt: TGTGCCACCAGCAGAGACCGAACTAGCGGGAGGTCAACAGATACGCAGTATTTT
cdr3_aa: CATSRDRTSGRSTDTQYF

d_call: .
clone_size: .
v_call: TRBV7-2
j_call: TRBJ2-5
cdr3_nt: TGTGCCAGCAGCGCGTACCAAGAGACCCAGTACTTC
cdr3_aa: CASSAYQETQYF

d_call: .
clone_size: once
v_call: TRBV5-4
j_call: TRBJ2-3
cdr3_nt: TGTGCCAGCAGCCCGGGTGCGGGCACAGATACGCAGTATTTT
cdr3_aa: CASSPGAGTDTQYF

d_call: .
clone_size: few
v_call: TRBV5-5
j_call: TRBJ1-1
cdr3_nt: TGTGCCAGCAGCTTGAATCAGGGGACCACTGAAGCTTTCTTT
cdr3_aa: CASSLNQGTTEAFF

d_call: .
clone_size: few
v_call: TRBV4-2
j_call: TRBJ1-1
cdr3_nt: TGTGCCAGCAGCCAGGGGAACACTGAAGCTTTCTTT
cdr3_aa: CASSQGNTEAFF

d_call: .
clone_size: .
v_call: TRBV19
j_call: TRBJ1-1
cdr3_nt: TGTGCCAGTACCGCCCTGAGGGGGGAGGGAGGCACTGAAGCTTTCTTT
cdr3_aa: CASTALRGEGGTEAFF

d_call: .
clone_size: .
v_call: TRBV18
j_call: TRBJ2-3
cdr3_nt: TGTGCCAGCTCACCAGGCAGCACAGATACGCAGTATTTT
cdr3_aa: CASSPGSTDTQYF

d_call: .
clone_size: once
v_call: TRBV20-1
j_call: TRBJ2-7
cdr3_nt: TGCAGTGCTAGCGCCGCCTACGAGCAGTACTTC
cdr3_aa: CSASAAYEQYF

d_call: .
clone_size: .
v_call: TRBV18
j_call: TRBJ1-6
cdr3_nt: TGTGCCAGCTCACCAAGGTCTGATGGGGCACCCCTCCACTTT
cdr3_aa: CASSPRSDGAPLHF

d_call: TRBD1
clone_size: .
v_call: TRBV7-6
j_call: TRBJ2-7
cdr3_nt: TGTGCCAGCAGCTCCTGGACAGGGGGTAGCTACGAGCAGTACTTC
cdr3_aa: CASSSWTGGSYEQYF

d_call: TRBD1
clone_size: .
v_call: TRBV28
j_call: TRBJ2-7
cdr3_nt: TGTGCCAGCAGTTTCCGCCCCAGGGGGTTATACTCCTACGAGCAGTACTTC
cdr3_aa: CASSFRPRGLYSYEQYF

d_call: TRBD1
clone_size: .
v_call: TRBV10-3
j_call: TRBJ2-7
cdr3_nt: TGTGCCATCAGTGAGTCGTCACAGGGGTTCTACGAGCAGTACTTC
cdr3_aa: CAISESSQGFYEQYF

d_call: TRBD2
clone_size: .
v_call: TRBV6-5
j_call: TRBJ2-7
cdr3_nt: TGTGCCACCCTACGTGGACTAGCGGGAAGGGATGAGCAGTACTTC
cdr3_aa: CATLRGLAGRDEQYF

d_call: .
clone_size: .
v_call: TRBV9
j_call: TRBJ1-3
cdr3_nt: TGTGCCAGCAGCCCCTCCGGAGATGGAAACACCATATATTTT
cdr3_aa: CASSPSGDGNTIYF

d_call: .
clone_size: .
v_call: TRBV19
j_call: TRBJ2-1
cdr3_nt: TGTGCCAGTAGTATCCAGCCTACTTCCTACAATGAGCAGTTCTTC
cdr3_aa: CASSIQPTSYNEQFF

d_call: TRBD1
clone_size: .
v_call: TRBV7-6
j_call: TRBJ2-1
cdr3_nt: TGTGCCAGCAGCTCGGGACAGGGGTATGCTGAGCAGTTCTTC
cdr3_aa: CASSSGQGYAEQFF

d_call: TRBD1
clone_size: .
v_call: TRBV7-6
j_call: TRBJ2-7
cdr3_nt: TGTGCCAGCAGCTTAAGGGTTGGGGGACAGGGACTCCACGAGCAGTACTTC
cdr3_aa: CASSLRVGGQGLHEQYF

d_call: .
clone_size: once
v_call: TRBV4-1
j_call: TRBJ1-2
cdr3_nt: TGCGCCAGCAGCCAAGATGGGAGCCTATCCGAGAGTACTAACTATGGCTACACCTTC
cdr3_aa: CASSQDGSLSESTNYGYTF

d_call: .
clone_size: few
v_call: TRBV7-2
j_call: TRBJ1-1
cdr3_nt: TGTGCCAGCAGCTTAAGTCCAGCTCCAGGGGCTGAAGCTTTCTTT
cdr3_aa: CASSLSPAPGAEAFF

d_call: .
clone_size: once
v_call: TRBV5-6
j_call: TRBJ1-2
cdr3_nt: TGTGCCAGCACCGAGGACAGATTCTATGGCTACACCTTC
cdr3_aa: CASTEDRFYGYTF

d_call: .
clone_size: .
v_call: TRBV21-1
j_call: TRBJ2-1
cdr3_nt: TGTGCCAGCAGCAAGGAAACGGGTCGAAATTCCTACAATGAGCAGTTCTTC
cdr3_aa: CASSKETGRNSYNEQFF

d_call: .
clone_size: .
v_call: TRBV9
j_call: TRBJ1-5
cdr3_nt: TGTGCCAGCAGCGTGGACAGCTCCAATCAGCCCCAGCATTTT
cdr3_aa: CASSVDSSNQPQHF

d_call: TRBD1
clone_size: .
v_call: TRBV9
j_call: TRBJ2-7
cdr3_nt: TGTGCCAGCAGCCCAACCGGGACAGGGAGCAGCTACGAGCAGTACTTC
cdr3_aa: CASSPTGTGSSYEQYF

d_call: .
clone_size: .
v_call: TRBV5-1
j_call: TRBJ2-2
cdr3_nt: TGCGCCAGCAGCTTGGCAGCTCGGGACACCGGGGAGCTGTTTTTT
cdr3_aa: CASSLAARDTGELFF

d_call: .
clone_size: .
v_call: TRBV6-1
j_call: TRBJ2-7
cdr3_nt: TGTGCCAGCAGTGAGGAGGCAGGGGGGGTGTACGAGCAGTACTTC
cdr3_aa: CASSEEAGGVYEQYF

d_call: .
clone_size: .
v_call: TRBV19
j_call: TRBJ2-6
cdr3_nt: TGTGCCAGTAGTTTCGGGGACCGTTACTCTGGGGCCAACGTCCTGACTTTC
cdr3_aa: CASSFGDRYSGANVLTF

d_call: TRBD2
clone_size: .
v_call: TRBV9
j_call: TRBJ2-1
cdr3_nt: TGTGCCAGCGGGTTAGCGGGGGGCACCTACAATGAGCAGTTCTTC
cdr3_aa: CASGLAGGTYNEQFF

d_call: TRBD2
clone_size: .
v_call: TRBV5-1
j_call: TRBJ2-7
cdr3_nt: TGCGCCAGCAGCTTTTGGACTAGCGGGGAGCAGTACTTC
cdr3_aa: CASSFWTSGEQYF

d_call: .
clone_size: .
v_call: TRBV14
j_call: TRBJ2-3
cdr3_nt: TGTGCCAGCAGCCAAGGATTCAGGAGCGGAGCCGATACGCAGTATTTT
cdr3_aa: CASSQGFRSGADTQYF

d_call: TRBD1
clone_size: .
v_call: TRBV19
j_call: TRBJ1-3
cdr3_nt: TGTGCCAGTAGTAAACGGGACAGGGCTTCTGGAAACACCATATATTTT
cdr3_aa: CASSKRDRASGNTIYF

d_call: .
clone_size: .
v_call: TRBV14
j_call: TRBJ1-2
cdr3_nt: TGTGCCAGCAGCCAAGAGAGGGGAAACTTTGGTGGCTACACCTTC
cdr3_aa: CASSQERGNFGGYTF

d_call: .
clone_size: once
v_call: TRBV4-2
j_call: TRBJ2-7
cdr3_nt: TGTGCCAGCAGCCAAGACCCAAACAGGGAGGGCGAGCAGTACTTC
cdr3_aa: CASSQDPNREGEQYF

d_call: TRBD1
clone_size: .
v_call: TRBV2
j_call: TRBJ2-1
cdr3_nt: TGTGCCAGCAAATCCAGGGGGACAGCATACAATGAGCAGTTCTTC
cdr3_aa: CASKSRGTAYNEQFF

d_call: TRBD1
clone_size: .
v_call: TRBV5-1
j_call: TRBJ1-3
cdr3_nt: TGCGCCAGCAGCCCACGGACAGGGGCGGCGGGAAACACCATATATTTT
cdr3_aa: CASSPRTGAAGNTIYF

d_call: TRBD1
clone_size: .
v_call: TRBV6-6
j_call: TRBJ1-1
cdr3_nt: TGTGCCAGCACCACTCGACAGGGGGAGGCTTTCTTT
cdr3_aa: CASTTRQGEAFF

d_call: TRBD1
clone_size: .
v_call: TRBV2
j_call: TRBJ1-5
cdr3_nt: TGTGCCAGCAGTGGGACAGGCATGAATCAGCCCCAGCATTTT
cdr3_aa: CASSGTGMNQPQHF

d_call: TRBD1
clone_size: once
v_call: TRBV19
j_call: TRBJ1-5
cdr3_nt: TGTGCCAGTAGTAGAGGGACAGGGACTTATCAGCCCCAGCATTTT
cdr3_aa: CASSRGTGTYQPQHF

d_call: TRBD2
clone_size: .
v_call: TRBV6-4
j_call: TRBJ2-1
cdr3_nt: TGTGCCAGCAGTGACCCCCAGCGGGGGTACAATGAGCAGTTCTTC
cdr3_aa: CASSDPQRGYNEQFF

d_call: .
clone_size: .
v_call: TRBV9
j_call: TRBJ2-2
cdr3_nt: TGTGCCAGCAGCCCATGGGGGGGGCACCAAAACACCGGGGAGCTGTTTTTT
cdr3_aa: CASSPWGGHQNTGELFF

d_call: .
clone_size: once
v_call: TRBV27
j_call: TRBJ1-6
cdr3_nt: TGTGCCAGCACTAACCGGGGTAGCAGCTCCTATAATTCACCCCTCCACTTT
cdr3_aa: CASTNRGSSSYNSPLHF

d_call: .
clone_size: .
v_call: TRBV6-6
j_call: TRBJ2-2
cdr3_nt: TGTGCCAGCAGTGTGACAGTATTGAACACCGGGGAGCTGTTTTTT
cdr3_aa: CASSVTVLNTGELFF

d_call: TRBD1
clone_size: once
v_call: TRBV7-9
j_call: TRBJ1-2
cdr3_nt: TGTGCCAGCAGCTTAGGGGGGACAGGGGTCTCCTATGGCTACACCTTC
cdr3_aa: CASSLGGTGVSYGYTF

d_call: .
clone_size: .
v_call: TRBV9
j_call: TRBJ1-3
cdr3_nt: TGTGCCAGCAGCGACGGCTCTGGAAACACCATATATTTT
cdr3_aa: CASSDGSGNTIYF

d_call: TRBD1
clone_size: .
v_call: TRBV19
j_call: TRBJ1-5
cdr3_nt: TGTGCCAGTAGTACCCTGGACAGGGGCAATCAGCCCCAGCATTTT
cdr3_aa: CASSTLDRGNQPQHF

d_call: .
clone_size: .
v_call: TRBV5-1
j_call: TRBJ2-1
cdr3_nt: TGCGCCAGCACCCCTGGGGGGGAGCAGTTCTTC
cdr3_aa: CASTPGGEQFF

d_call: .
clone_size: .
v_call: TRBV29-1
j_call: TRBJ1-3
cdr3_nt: TGCAGCGTTGAGACCAGGCGAAACACCATATATTTT
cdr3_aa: CSVETRRNTIYF